A selection of T cell receptor beta chains follows, all from one sample in a study of metastatic and nonmetastatic thyroid tumors. TCRdb re-called clones via MiXCR from the PCR reads. The sample holds 8,300 or so clones, around 28% seen once. Sequenced input: tumor tissue. These receptors were collected from a male donor with papillary thyroid cancer or a benign thyroid nodule (not recorded which). Some clones in this sample may be carry-over from other donors' samples. Both conserved end residues are part of each CDR3. A D gene is named only where the DNA matches it firmly. Clone size is stated in some rows and not others, as once, few, many or a class when expanded.

TGTGCCAGCACCTCAATAGCCAGCCCGCCTTTGGAGCAGTACTTC,CASTSIASPPLEQYF,TRBJ2-7,TRBV28,15,few,.
TGTGCCAGCAGCTTACTGCCGGTGGTCTCTGGGGCCAACGTCCTGACTTTC,CASSLLPVVSGANVLTF,TRBJ2-6,TRBV11-2,17,.,.
TGTGCCAGCAGTTACGGTCTTGTCAATGAGCAGTTCTTC,CASSYGLVNEQFF,TRBJ2-1,TRBV6-5,13,large,.
TGTGCCACTAGACCCCTGATGGTACTCAATGAGCAGTTCTTC,CATRPLMVLNEQFF,TRBJ2-1,TRBV27,14,few,.
TGTGCCTGGAGTCTCGACCGAGAAAAACTGTTTTTT,CAWSLDREKLFF,TRBJ1-4,TRBV30,12,.,.
TGTGCCAGCAGTGGGGGAGCTAGCACAGATACGCAGTATTTT,CASSGGASTDTQYF,TRBJ2-3,TRBV6-1,14,few,.
TGTGCCAGTGCGGGGAGTCATCATGGAGAGCAGTACTTC,CASAGSHHGEQYF,TRBJ2-7,TRBV19,13,.,.
TGCGCCAGCAGCCAAGGTTCAGTGGCGTTGGGCAATCAGTCCCAGCATTTT,CASSQGSVALGNQSQHF,TRBJ1-5,TRBV4-1,17,.,.
TGTGCCAGCAGTTACTCTAGCGGCACCTACGAGCAGTACTTC,CASSYSSGTYEQYF,TRBJ2-7,TRBV6-5,14,.,.
TGTGCCTGGAGTGTTCAGGGTGGTAGCAATCAGCCCCAGCATTTT,CAWSVQGGSNQPQHF,TRBJ1-5,TRBV30,15,medium-sized,.
TGTGCCAGCAGTGGGGGGGGTGGGGGCTCCTACGAGCAGTACTTC,CASSGGGGGSYEQYF,TRBJ2-7,TRBV6-1,15,.,TRBD2
TGTGCCAGCAGCGTAACCTGGTCTGGCTTCTCTGGCTACACCTTC,CASSVTWSGFSGYTF,TRBJ1-2,TRBV9,15,.,.
TGTGCCAGCAGTCCTGACAGGGGATTTCGTCAGCCCCAGCATTTT,CASSPDRGFRQPQHF,TRBJ1-5,TRBV6-1,15,few,TRBD1
TGTGCCACCAGTGATTTAGGGACTAGCGGACCGAACACCGGGGAGCTGTTTTTT,CATSDLGTSGPNTGELFF,TRBJ2-2,TRBV24-1,18,many,TRBD2
TGTGCCAGCAGTTACGGGACTTCTGACACAGATACGCAGTATTTT,CASSYGTSDTDTQYF,TRBJ2-3,TRBV6-5,15,.,.
TGTGCCAGTAGTAGGAAGGTCTCCGGGACAGGGAACTACAATGAGCAGTTCTTC,CASSRKVSGTGNYNEQFF,TRBJ2-1,TRBV19,18,.,TRBD1
TGCGCCAGCAGCGAAGGGACCGGGACAGGGCGCAATGAGCAGTTCTTC,CASSEGTGTGRNEQFF,TRBJ2-1,TRBV5-1,16,many,TRBD1
TGTGCCAGCAGTTTACTTAACTATGGCTACACCTTC,CASSLLNYGYTF,TRBJ1-2,TRBV28,12,.,.
TGTGCCAGCAGTTACTTTAAAACCGGGACTGGAGACACAGATACGCAGTATTTT,CASSYFKTGTGDTDTQYF,TRBJ2-3,TRBV6-2/TRBV6-3,18,.,.
TGCAGTGCTGTCACCCCGGGACAGGGCTCCTACGAGCAGTACTTC,CSAVTPGQGSYEQYF,TRBJ2-7,TRBV20-1,15,few,TRBD1
TGTGCCAGCAGTTATAGGACAGTGAGTGGCCACACCTTC,CASSYRTVSGHTF,TRBJ1-2,TRBV12-3/TRBV12-4,13,.,.
TGCGCCAGCAGCCAAGATTTTACATCTCGCGGCTACACCTTC,CASSQDFTSRGYTF,TRBJ1-2,TRBV4-3,14,.,.
TGTGCCAGCAGTACTGACAGGGCGGGGCAGCCCCAGCATTTT,CASSTDRAGQPQHF,TRBJ1-5,TRBV6-5,14,.,TRBD1
TGTGCCAGCAGTGAGGAGCAGGGGGCCCAGCCCCAGCATTTT,CASSEEQGAQPQHF,TRBJ1-5,TRBV6-1,14,medium-sized,TRBD1
TGTGCCAGCAGTTTAGAACTCGGGTCGAATGAGCAGTTCTTC,CASSLELGSNEQFF,TRBJ2-1,TRBV28,14,many,.
TGTGCCAGTAGTAATCTTGCGTCAGGGATAGCCAAAAACATTCAGTACTTC,CASSNLASGIAKNIQYF,TRBJ2-4,TRBV19,17,.,.
TGTGCCAGTAGTATGGATCCCGGAGTATCGGGCAGACGCTCCGAAGCTTTCTTT,CASSMDPGVSGRRSEAFF,TRBJ1-1,TRBV19,18,few,.
TGTGCCAGCATCGGGCCGGTCTATGGCTACACCTTC,CASIGPVYGYTF,TRBJ1-2,TRBV2,12,.,.
TGCGCCAGCAGCCAACAGGGGACCCAGAACACTGAAGCTTTCTTT,CASSQQGTQNTEAFF,TRBJ1-1,TRBV4-1,15,many,.
TGCGCCAGCAGCCAAGAGGTCAGCGGGAGTGGCCGCGGGGAGCTGTTTTTT,CASSQEVSGSGRGELFF,TRBJ2-2,TRBV4-1,17,.,TRBD2
TGTGCCAGCAGGGAGGTTATCTATGGCTACACCTTC,CASREVIYGYTF,TRBJ1-2,TRBV2,12,few,.
TGTGCCAGCAGTTACCCTACCATGGGGTCGCGCAATCAGCCCCAGCATTTT,CASSYPTMGSRNQPQHF,TRBJ1-5,TRBV6-6,17,few,.
TGTGCCAGCAGTTTCTTACAGGGGGACCAAGAGACCCAGTACTTC,CASSFLQGDQETQYF,TRBJ2-5,TRBV28,15,few,TRBD1